One and the same sample provided the 27 T cell receptor beta chains below, sequenced in a study of cytomegalovirus exposure and HLA in healthy donors. Primers included in the PCR were 60 Vbeta and 13 Jbeta primers. Method: immunoSEQ multiplex PCR; TCRdb's copy keeps in-frame clones and lacks some. The sample contains 150,000 to 200,000 clones, around 81% of which appear only once. The sample consisted of PBMCs. Source of these receptors: a woman aged 18-30 years in good health and CMV-seropositive.

This chain uses TRBV4-1 with TRBJ1-1, with TRBD1 as a possible D gene (5 bases). From germline, CDR1 is MGHRA and CDR2 YSYEKL. Trimming cost V 6 bases and J 3 bases, with 11 bases left between them. This CDR3 has 13 amino acids. The CDR3, as DNA: TGCGCCAGCAGGCGGGGACCTGACACTGAAGCTTTCTTT. This sequence encodes CASRRGPDTEAFF.

This chain joins TRBV18 and TRBJ2-1; perhaps TRBD2 as D (5 bases). V was pared by 5 bases and J by 4 bases, with 12 bases between. The CDR3 is 14 amino acids. Germline assignment: CDR1 KGHSH and CDR2 LQKENI. CDR3 nucleotides: TGTGCCAGCTCAGGCTTGCGGACTTACAATGAGCAGTTCTTC. Its protein product is CASSGLRTYNEQFF.

The gene calls are TRBV7-2 and TRBJ2-7; 10 bases are shared with TRBD1. The CDR3 loop spans 15 amino acids. J was trimmed by 0 bases and V by 8 bases; bases with no gene match: 7. Germline values: CDR1 SGHTA, CDR2 FQGNSA. The CDR3: CASGVWDRGSYEQYF. Written as DNA, the CDR3 is TGTGCCAGCGGGGTTTGGGACAGGGGCTCCTACGAGCAGTACTTC.

The chain is built from TRBV5-1 and TRBJ2-3; 10 bases match TRBD1. Germline V gives CDR1 SGHRS, CDR2 YFSETQ. The CDR3 sequence is 15 residues long. V was clipped by 4 bases and J by 3 bases; unmatched bases: 5. Written as DNA, the CDR3 is TGCGCCAGCAGCCTGACAGGGGGCGCAACAGATACGCAGTATTTT. Protein product: CASSLTGGATDTQYF.

The chain is built from TRBV30 and TRBJ2-3; D gene ambiguous. Trimming removed 0 bases from V and 6 bases from J, with 10 bases in between. The CDR3 runs 13 residues. Germline V gene lookup returns CDR1 GTSNPN and CDR2 SVGIG (reference sequence). As DNA, the CDR3 is TGTGCCTGGAGTGTATCAGCGACCGATACGCAGTATTTT. Protein sequence: CAWSVSATDTQYF.

The chain uses TRBV7-9 and TRBJ2-1, with 7 bases fitting TRBD1. CDR1 is SEHNR and CDR2 is FQNEAQ in the germline V gene (reference sequence). This CDR3 region has 14 residues. The junction had 10 bases not matched to a gene; V was cut back by 6 bases and J by 8 bases. CDR3 sequence reads: CASRTTGVLDEQFF. The DNA for the CDR3 is TGTGCCAGCAGGACTACAGGGGTCTTGGATGAGCAGTTCTTC.

V is TRBV10-3 and J is TRBJ2-1; maybe TRBD2 (5 bases). This CDR3 spans 14 amino acids. V was cut by 5 bases and J by 1 base, with 9 bases left in between. CDR1 and CDR2 (germline): ENHRY, SYGVKD. For the CDR3, the DNA is TGTGCCATCAGTCTTGGCGGGTCCTACAATGAGCAGTTCTTC. Protein: CAISLGGSYNEQFF.

This clone was found a few times. V gene TRBV15 combines with J gene TRBJ1-5; D call uncertain. The CDR3 has 14 amino acids. Germline lookup yields CDR1 LNHNV and CDR2 YYDKDF (reference sequence). The V gene lost 6 bases and the J gene lost 1 base, with 10 bases spanning the gap. The CDR3 DNA sequence: TGTGCCACCAGGAACTCCCCAAGCAATCAGCCCCAGCATTTT. This sequence encodes CATRNSPSNQPQHF.

CDR3 sequence reads: CASSLAGHSYEQYV. The CDR3 region has the DNA TGTGCCAGCAGCTTAGCGGGCCACAGCTACGAGCAGTACGTC. This chain uses TRBV7-2 with TRBJ2-7; D gene unclear. The germline gives CDR1 SGHTA, CDR2 FQGNSA. The CDR3 runs 14 residues. V dropped 0 bases and J dropped 3 bases, with 9 bases sitting between them.

This chain connects TRBV6-5 to TRBJ2-3; D gene unclear. Between the trimmed V and J ends, which lost 7 bases and 6 bases, there was a span of 8 bases. In germline, CDR1 is MNHEY, CDR2 SVGAGI. The CDR3 totals 11 residues. The CDR3 DNA follows: TGTGCCAGCACCTCGCAGGATACGCAGTATTTT. This gives the protein CASTSQDTQYF.

J is TRBJ2-4 and V is TRBV11-2; 7 bases are a match to TRBD1. Germline-derived CDR1 and CDR2 are SGHAT and FQNNGV. The CDR3 extends over 15 amino acids. The V gene end was trimmed by 4 bases and the J gene end by 1 base; junction bases not matched to a gene: 4. The DNA for the CDR3 is TGTGCCAGCAGCTCCACGACAGGGGCCAAAAACATTCAGTACTTC. Its translation: CASSSTTGAKNIQYF.

This chain connects TRBV27 to TRBJ1-3; 7 bases agree with TRBD1. The germline gives CDR1 MNHEY, CDR2 SMNVEV (reference sequence). V dropped 5 bases and J dropped 3; count of bases not matched to a gene: 4. The CDR3 is 14 residues long. The CDR3 bases are TGTGCCAGCAGTATCAGGACAGGTGGAAACACCATATATTTT. This sequence encodes CASSIRTGGNTIYF.

CDR3 loop: CASTGQETYEQYV. The CDR3 coding sequence is TGCGCCAGCACGGGACAGGAGACCTACGAGCAGTACGTC. The chain joins TRBV23-1 to TRBJ2-7, with 8 bases aligning to TRBD1. Being an ORF, TRBV23-1 has a function that is uncertain. After removal of 7 bases from V and 2 bases from J, the junction contained 4 bases not matched to a gene. This CDR3 spans 13 amino acids.

The rearrangement uses TRBV6-1 and TRBJ1-2; D unclear. Trimming shortened V by 1 base and J by 2 bases, and 17 bases separated the two germline ends. This CDR3 comprises 17 residues. CDR1 and CDR2 (germline): MNHNS, SASEGT. The CDR3 DNA sequence: TGTGCCAGCAGTGAAGAAGCGGATGCCCATCTCAACTATGGCTACACCTTC. Its translation is CASSEEADAHLNYGYTF.

This clone was detected only once. The chain recombines TRBV6-1 with TRBJ1-4; no clear D. CDR1 and CDR2 from the germline V gene are MNHNS and SASEGT. The ends were cut back, 3 bases at V and 0 bases at J, with 11 bases in the middle. The CDR3 consists of 16 residues. CDR3 protein: CASSDPGRSTNEKLFF. The CDR3 DNA sequence: TGTGCCAGCAGTGACCCGGGTCGGTCAACTAATGAAAAACTGTTTTTT.

This chain uses TRBV10-3 with TRBJ2-7; D remains unclear. Germline V lookup: CDR1 ENHRY, CDR2 SYGVKD. This CDR3 comprises 13 residues. V lost 0 bases and J lost 4, with 7 bases in between. The CDR3 protein is CAISESNNYEQYF. In DNA, the CDR3 is TGTGCCATCAGTGAGTCCAACAATTACGAGCAGTACTTC.

The chain uses TRBV5-1 and TRBJ2-1; 13 bases match TRBD2. With 4 bases clipped from V and 8 bases from J, the junction kept 6 bases outside the gene matches. Germline assignment: CDR1 SGHRS and CDR2 YFSETQ. This CDR3 contains 15 residues. As DNA, the CDR3 is TGCGCCAGCAGCGAGACTAGCGGGGGGACCGATGAGCAGTTCTTC. Translating gives CASSETSGGTDEQFF.

This clone was seen once. The chain combines TRBV7-9 with TRBJ2-7, with TRBD2 matching 7 bases. CDR3 size: 17 residues. The J segment lost 6 bases and the V segment lost 5 bases, leaving 19 bases of the junction unmatched. Germline V gene data show CDR1 as SEHNR and CDR2 as FQNEAQ (reference sequence). The CDR3 spells CASSRFDRGDRYGEQYF. DNA of the CDR3: TGTGCCAGCAGCCGTTTCGATCGGGGGGATAGATATGGCGAGCAGTACTTC.

V is TRBV7-6 and J is TRBJ2-2; TRBD1 might be the D (6 bases). The CDR3 spans 17 residues. Deletions cut 4 bases from V and 0 bases from J, with 15 bases between. The V gene's germline CDR1 is SGHVS and CDR2 FNYEAQ. Written as DNA, the CDR3 is TGTGCCAGCAGCTCGCACAGGGTGTTATCGAACACCGGGGAGCTGTTTTTT. Its protein product is CASSSHRVLSNTGELFF.

V gene TRBV6-1 combines with J gene TRBJ1-2, with D maybe TRBD1 (5 bases). The length of the CDR3 is 15 residues. Trimming left V 2 bases short and J 3 bases short, with 13 bases between. Germline CDR1 reads MNHNS; CDR2 reads SASEGT. Here the CDR3 DNA reads TGTGCCAGCAGTGAAATAGGGGCAGCCCACTATGGCTACACCTTC. Protein: CASSEIGAAHYGYTF.

J is TRBJ1-2 and V is TRBV19, with 7 bases matching TRBD1. The V gene's germline CDR1 is LNHDA and CDR2 SQIVND (reference sequence). This CDR3 has 12 amino acids. The V segment lost 3 bases and the J segment 12 bases; nucleotides outside the gene matches: 7. The CDR3 spells CASSMVGTENTF. The CDR3 DNA reads as TGTGCCAGTAGTATGGTCGGGACAGAGAACACCTTC. Filled out from reference TRBV19 and TRBJ1-2, the complete variable domain reads DGGITQSPKYLFRKEGQNVTLSCEQNLNHDAMYWYRQDPGQGLRLIYYSQIVNDFQKGDIAEGYSVSREKKESFPLTVTSAQKNPTAFYLCASSMVGTENTFGSGTRLTVV.

This chain links TRBV6-5 with TRBJ2-7, with 8 bases that match TRBD1. CDR1 and CDR2 (germline): MNHEY, SVGAGI. Trimming removed 6 bases from V and 0 bases from J; junction bases left unmatched: 7. The CDR3 totals 15 residues. DNA for the CDR3: TGTGCCAGCAGCCGACTGACAGGGGCCTCCTACGAGCAGTACTTC. Amino acids: CASSRLTGASYEQYF.

Concerning this clone: Other DNA sequences in the sample encode the same CDR3. The chain carries TRBV9 and TRBJ2-2; TRBD1 might be the D (6 bases). Germline loops: CDR1 SGDLS, CDR2 YYNGEE. V lost 4 bases to trimming and J lost 1 base, with 14 bases between them. This CDR3 region has 16 residues. The CDR3 loop reads CASSPPGRGNTGELFF. Written as DNA, the CDR3 is TGTGCCAGCAGCCCCCCCGGCAGGGGGAACACCGGGGAGCTGTTTTTT.

The rearrangement uses TRBV5-1 and TRBJ2-3, with TRBD1 as a possible D gene (6 bases). This CDR3 is built from 15 residues. The V and J ends lost 4 bases and 4 bases respectively, with 16 bases between them. Germline V gives CDR1 SGHRS, CDR2 YFSETQ. CDR3 DNA sequence: TGCGCCAGCAGCACTACAGGGATGGGTGCAGATACGCAGTATTTT. Amino acids: CASSTTGMGADTQYF.

The chain is built from TRBV9 and TRBJ2-4, with 15 bases that match TRBD2. V trimming: 0 bases; J trimming: 6 bases; junction bases outside the gene matches: 7. The CDR3 is 18 amino acids. In germline, CDR1 is SGDLS, CDR2 YYNGEE. The CDR3 is CASSVEPGLAGGPNIQYF. The CDR3 DNA reads as TGTGCCAGCAGCGTAGAGCCGGGACTAGCGGGGGGCCCAAACATTCAGTACTTC.

This chain joins TRBV2 and TRBJ2-7, with a weak D call TRBD2 (6 bases). Deletions cut 8 bases from V and 5 bases from J, with 22 bases between. CDR3 length equals 15 residues. The germline CDR1 and CDR2 sequences are SNHLY and FYNNEI. CDR3 nucleotides: TGTGCCAGCCACCGGGGGTCTCGGGTTCTTGACGAGCAGTACTTC. It is translated as CASHRGSRVLDEQYF.

The chain carries TRBV15 and TRBJ2-3; D not resolved. Germline CDR1 and CDR2: LNHNV and YYDKDF (reference sequence). Trimming took off 0 bases at V and 6 bases at J, with 13 bases between the two ends. The length of the CDR3 is 15 residues. The chain's CDR3 is CATSRDSHYPDTQYF. The CDR3 nucleotides read TGTGCCACCAGCAGAGATTCTCACTACCCGGATACGCAGTATTTT. The whole variable domain, remainder taken from reference TRBV15 and TRBJ2-3, is DAMVIQNPRYQVTQFGKPVTLSCSQTLNHNVMYWYQQKSSQAPKLLFHYYDKDFNNEADTPDNFQSRRPNTSFCFLDIRSPGLGDTAMYLCATSRDSHYPDTQYFGPGTRLTVL.